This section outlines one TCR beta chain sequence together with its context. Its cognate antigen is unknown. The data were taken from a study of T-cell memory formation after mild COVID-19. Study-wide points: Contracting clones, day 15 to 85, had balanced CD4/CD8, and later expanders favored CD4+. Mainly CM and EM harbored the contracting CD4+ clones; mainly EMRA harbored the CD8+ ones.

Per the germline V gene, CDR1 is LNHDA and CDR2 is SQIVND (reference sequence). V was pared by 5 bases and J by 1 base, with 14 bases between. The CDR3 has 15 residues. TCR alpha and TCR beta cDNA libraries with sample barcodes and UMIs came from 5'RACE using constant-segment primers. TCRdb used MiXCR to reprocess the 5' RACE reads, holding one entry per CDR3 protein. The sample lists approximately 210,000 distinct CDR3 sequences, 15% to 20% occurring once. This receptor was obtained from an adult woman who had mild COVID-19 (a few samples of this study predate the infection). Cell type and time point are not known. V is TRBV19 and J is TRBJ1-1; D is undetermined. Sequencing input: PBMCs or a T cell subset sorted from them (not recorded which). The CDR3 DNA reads TGTGCCAGTAGTCGGTCCGGCAGCGGGAACACTGAAGCTTTCTTT. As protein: CASSRSGSGNTEAFF.